The subject of this entry is one T cell receptor beta chain. The source of the sample is a study of Tregs in tolerant kidney transplant recipients. Recipients received nonmyeloablative bone marrow transplants from related graft donors, with transient mixed chimerism. Repertoires were generated with immunoSEQ multiplex PCR, while TCRdb's copy carries only in-frame clones and drops some. The top ten hold 3.8% of the sample, which has about 64,000 clones, 70% to 90% seen once. The sample was CD4+ T cells from blood (PBMCs), taken 6 months after the transplant. The clonotype was recovered from a human patient who received a combined kidney and bone marrow transplant. Some of these T cells may belong to the graft donor.

In DNA, the CDR3 is TGCGCCAGCAGCTTTACAGGGGCCGGTGGCTACACCTTC. Protein sequence: CASSFTGAGGYTF. V usage is TRBV5-1 and J usage is TRBJ1-2; TRBD1 aligns across 7 bases. The CDR3 totals 13 residues. After removal of 2 bases from V and 7 bases from J, the junction contained 5 bases not matched to a gene. CDR1 SGHRS and CDR2 YFSETQ come from the germline V gene.